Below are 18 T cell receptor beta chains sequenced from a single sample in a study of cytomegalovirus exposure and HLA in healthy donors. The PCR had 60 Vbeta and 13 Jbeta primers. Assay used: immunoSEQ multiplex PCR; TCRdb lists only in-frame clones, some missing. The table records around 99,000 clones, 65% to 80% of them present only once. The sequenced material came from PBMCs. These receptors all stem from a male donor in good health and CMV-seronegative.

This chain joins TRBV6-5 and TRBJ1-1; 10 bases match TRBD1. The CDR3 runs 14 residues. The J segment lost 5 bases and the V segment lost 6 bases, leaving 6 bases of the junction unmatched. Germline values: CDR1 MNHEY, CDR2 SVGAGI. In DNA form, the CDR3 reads TGTGCCAGCAGCCCGGACAGGGGGAGGACTGAAGCTTTCTTT. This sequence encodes CASSPDRGRTEAFF.

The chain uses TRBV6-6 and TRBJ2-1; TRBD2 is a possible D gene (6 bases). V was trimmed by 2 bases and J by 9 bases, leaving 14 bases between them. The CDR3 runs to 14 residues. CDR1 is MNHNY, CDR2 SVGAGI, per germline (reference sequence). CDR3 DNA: TGTGCCAGCAGTTACGGGACGGAGGGTACTGAGCAGTTCTTC. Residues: CASSYGTEGTEQFF.

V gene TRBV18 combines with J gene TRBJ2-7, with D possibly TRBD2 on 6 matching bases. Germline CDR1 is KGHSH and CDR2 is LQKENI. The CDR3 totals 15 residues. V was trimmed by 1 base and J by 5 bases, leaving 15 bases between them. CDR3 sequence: CASSPRRLANDEQYF. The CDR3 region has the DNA TGTGCCAGCTCACCACGGCGGCTAGCGAACGACGAGCAGTACTTC.

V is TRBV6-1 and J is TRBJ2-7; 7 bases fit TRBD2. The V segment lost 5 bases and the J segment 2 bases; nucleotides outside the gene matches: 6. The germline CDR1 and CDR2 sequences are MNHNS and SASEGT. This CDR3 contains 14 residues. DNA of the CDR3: TGTGCCAGCAGTCCTCGGGGAGGGCCCTACGAGCAGTACTTC. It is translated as CASSPRGGPYEQYF.

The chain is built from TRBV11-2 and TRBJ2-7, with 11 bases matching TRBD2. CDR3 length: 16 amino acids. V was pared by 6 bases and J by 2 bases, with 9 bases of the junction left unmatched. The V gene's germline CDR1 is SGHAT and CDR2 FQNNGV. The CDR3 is CASRIPIAGGAYEQYF. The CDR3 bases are TGTGCCAGCAGGATCCCAATAGCGGGAGGGGCCTACGAGCAGTACTTC.

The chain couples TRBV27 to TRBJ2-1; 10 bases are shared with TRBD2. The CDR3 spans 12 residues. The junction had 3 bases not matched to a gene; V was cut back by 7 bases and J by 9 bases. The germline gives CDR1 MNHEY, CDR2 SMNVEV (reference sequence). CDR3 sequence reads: CASKTSGFEQFF. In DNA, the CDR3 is TGTGCCAGCAAGACTAGCGGGTTTGAGCAGTTCTTC.

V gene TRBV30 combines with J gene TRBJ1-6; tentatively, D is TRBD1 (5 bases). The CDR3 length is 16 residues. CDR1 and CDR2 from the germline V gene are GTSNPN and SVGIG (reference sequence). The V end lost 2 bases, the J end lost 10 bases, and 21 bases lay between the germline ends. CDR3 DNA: TGTGCCTGGAGTCTCCGGGGACTCTTAATGGGGTCACCCCTCCACTTT. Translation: CAWSLRGLLMGSPLHF.

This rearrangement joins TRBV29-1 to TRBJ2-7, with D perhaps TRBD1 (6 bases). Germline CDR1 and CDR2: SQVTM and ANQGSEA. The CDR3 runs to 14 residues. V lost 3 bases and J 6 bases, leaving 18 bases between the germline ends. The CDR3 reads CSVEPVLRGGEQYF. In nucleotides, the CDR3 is TGCAGCGTTGAGCCCGTTCTCAGGGGCGGCGAGCAGTACTTC.

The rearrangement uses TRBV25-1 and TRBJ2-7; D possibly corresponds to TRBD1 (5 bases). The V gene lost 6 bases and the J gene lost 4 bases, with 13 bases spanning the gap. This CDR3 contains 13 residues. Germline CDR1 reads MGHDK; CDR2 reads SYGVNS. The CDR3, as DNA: TGTGCCAGCAGAATGACAGTGGGATACGAGCAGTACTTC. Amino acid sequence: CASRMTVGYEQYF.

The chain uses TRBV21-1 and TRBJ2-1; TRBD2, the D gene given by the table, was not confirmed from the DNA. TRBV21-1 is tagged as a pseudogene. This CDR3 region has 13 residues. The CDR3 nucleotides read TGTGCCAGCAGCACTAGCGGGTACAATGAGCAGTTCTTC. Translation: CASSTSGYNEQFF.

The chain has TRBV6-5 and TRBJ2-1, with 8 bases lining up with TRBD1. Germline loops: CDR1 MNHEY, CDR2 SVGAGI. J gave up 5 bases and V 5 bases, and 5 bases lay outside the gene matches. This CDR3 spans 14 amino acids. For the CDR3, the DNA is TGTGCCAGCAGTAGAGGACAGGGTAACAATGAGCAGTTCTTC. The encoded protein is CASSRGQGNNEQFF.

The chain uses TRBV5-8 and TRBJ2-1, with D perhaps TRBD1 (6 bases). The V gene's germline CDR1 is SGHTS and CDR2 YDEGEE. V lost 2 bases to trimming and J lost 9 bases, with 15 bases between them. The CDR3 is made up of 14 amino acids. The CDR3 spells CASSFIHRAGEQFF. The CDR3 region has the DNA TGTGCCAGCAGCTTCATCCACAGGGCCGGTGAGCAGTTCTTC.

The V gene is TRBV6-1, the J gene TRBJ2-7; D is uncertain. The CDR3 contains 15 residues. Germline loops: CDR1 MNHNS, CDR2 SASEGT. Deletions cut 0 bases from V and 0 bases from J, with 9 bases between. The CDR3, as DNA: TGTGCCAGCAGTGAAGCGCACTTCGTCTCCTACGAGCAGTACTTC. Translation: CASSEAHFVSYEQYF.

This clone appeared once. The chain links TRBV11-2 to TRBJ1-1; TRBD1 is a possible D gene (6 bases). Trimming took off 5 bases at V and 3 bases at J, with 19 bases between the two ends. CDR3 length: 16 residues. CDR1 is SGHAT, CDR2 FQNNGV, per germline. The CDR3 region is CASSPPNRARDTEAFF. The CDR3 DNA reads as TGTGCCAGCAGCCCACCAAACAGGGCGCGAGACACTGAAGCTTTCTTT.

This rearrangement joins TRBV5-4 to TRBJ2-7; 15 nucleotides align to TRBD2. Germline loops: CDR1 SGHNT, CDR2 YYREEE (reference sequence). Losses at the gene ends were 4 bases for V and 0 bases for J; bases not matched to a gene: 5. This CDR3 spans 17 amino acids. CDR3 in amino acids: CASSKGTSGRFSYEQYF. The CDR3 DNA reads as TGTGCCAGCAGCAAGGGGACTAGCGGGAGGTTCTCCTACGAGCAGTACTTC.

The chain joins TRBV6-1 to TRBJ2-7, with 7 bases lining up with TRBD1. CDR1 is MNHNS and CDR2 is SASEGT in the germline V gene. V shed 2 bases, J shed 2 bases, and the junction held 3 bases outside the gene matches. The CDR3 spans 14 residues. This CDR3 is CASSEPGTAYEQYF. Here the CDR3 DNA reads TGTGCCAGCAGTGAACCCGGGACAGCCTACGAGCAGTACTTC.

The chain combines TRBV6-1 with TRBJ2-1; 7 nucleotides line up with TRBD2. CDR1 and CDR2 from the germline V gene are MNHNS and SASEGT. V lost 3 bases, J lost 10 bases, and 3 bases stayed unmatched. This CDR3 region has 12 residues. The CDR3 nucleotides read TGTGCCAGCAGTGAGTGGGAGGGCGAGCAGTTCTTC. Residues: CASSEWEGEQFF.

The CDR3 sequence is CASSLGGTSGQNEQFF. Written as DNA, the CDR3 is TGTGCCAGCAGCTTAGGCGGGACTAGCGGACAGAATGAGCAGTTCTTC. This chain connects TRBV7-2 to TRBJ2-1; 11 positions agree with TRBD2. J was trimmed by 7 bases and V by 1 base; bases with no gene match: 6. Germline V gives CDR1 SGHTA, CDR2 FQGNSA. This CDR3 region has 16 residues. Full variable domain (remainder filled in from reference TRBV7-2 and TRBJ2-1): GAGVSQSPSNKVTEKGKDVELRCDPISGHTALYWYRQSLGQGLEFLIYFQGNSAPDKSGLPSDRFSAERTGGSVSTLTIQRTQQEDSAVYLCASSLGGTSGQNEQFFGPGTRLTVL.